One and the same sample provided the 4 T cell receptor beta chains below, sequenced in a study of cytomegalovirus exposure and HLA in healthy donors. The protocol was immunoSEQ multiplex PCR, while the TCRdb copy is restricted to in-frame clones and leaves out a portion. The sample contains about 240,000 clones, about 83% of which appear only once. Specimen: PBMCs. Every receptor here comes from a man between 18 and 29 years old in good health and CMV-seronegative.

This clone was seen a handful of times. The V gene is TRBV9, the J gene TRBJ2-7; TRBD1 might be the D (5 bases). V was clipped by 3 bases and J by 3 bases, with 10 bases between them. The CDR3 runs 13 residues. Germline assignment: CDR1 SGDLS and CDR2 YYNGEE. The CDR3 DNA is TGTGCCAGCAGCGCGAACCAGGGCTACGAGCAGTACTTC. Its translation: CASSANQGYEQYF.

This chain connects TRBV7-6 to TRBJ2-6; 7 positions match TRBD2. Germline CDR1 and CDR2: SGHVS and FNYEAQ. The CDR3 covers 16 residues. With V trimmed by 5 bases and J by 2 bases, 6 bases remained unmatched. CDR3 DNA sequence: TGTGCCAGCAGCCCATGGGGGGGGACTGGGGCCAACGTCCTGACTTTC. This encodes CASSPWGGTGANVLTF.

This chain links TRBV4-1 with TRBJ1-5; 11 bases fit TRBD1. Germline trimming cut 1 base from V and 9 bases from J; bases unmatched to any gene: 5. There are 15 residues in the CDR3. Germline CDR1 reads MGHRA; CDR2 reads YSYEKL. CDR3 protein: CASSQVGTGGWPQHF. Written as DNA, the CDR3 is TGCGCCAGCAGCCAAGTAGGGACAGGGGGATGGCCCCAGCATTTT.

The V call is TRBV5-1, the J call TRBJ2-1, with D tentatively TRBD1 (6 bases). Germline V gene sequence: CDR1 SGHRS, CDR2 YFSETQ. The V end lost 5 bases, the J end lost 2 bases, and 23 bases lay between the germline ends. The CDR3 contains 18 residues. This CDR3 reads CASSVGQQGPQAYNEQFF. In DNA form, the CDR3 reads TGCGCCAGCAGTGTTGGGCAGCAGGGGCCCCAAGCCTACAATGAGCAGTTCTTC. The full variable domain, rest sourced from reference TRBV5-1 and TRBJ2-1, is KAGVTQTPRYLIKTRGQQVTLSCSPISGHRSVSWYQQTPGQGLQFLFEYFSETQRNKGNFPGRFSGRQFSNSRSEMNVSTLELGDSALYLCASSVGQQGPQAYNEQFFGPGTRLTVL.